This TCR beta chain was recovered during a study of blood T cells in healthy people across ages. Study-level findings and limits: Possibly, changes in expanded clonotypes were confounded because donor CMV status was unknown. Getting older went along with TCR beta diversity per million T cells dropping roughly linearly.

V was clipped by 7 bases and J by 3 bases, with 15 bases between them. The CDR3 extends over 14 amino acids. The V gene's germline CDR1 is MNHEY and CDR2 SVGEGT. Ranging in age from roughly 6 to 90, the donors were healthy Caucasian individuals from Russia. This clonotype was picked up a small number of times. No antigen is known for it. The second PCR ran about 6 to 12 cycles with a sample-barcoded 5' primer and J-beta primers. Each cDNA molecule was tagged by a template-switch adaptor that had 12 random nucleotides. TCRdb processed the 5' RACE reads anew with MiXCR; each CDR3 protein has one entry. The sample lists about 1.5 million distinct CDR3 sequences, about 42% occurring once.

The source of this sequence is a woman between 18 and 30 years old in good health. This chain links TRBV6-2 or TRBV6-3 with TRBJ1-2, with D tentatively TRBD1 (6 bases). The sequenced material came from blood. CDR3 DNA: TGTGCCAGCAACGTACAGGGACATTACTATGGCTACACCTTC. This translates into CASNVQGHYYGYTF.